This is a list of T cell receptor beta chains from one sample in a study of T cell repertoires in cytomegalovirus infection. TCRdb passed the reads through MiXCR, listing each CDR3 protein once. The sample includes more than 350,000 distinct CDR3 sequences, about a third of them seen just once. Sequenced sample: PBMCs. These receptor sequences come from a human donor in good health (CMV status not recorded). Some clones in this sample may be carry-over from other donors' samples. The CDR3 runs from the conserved cysteine through the conserved F or W. Each record gives: J gene, V gene, D gene, clone size, CDR3 DNA, CDR3 protein. The D gene is left open where the match is weak. Clone size appears in some rows only: once, few, many, or a class for an expanded clone.

J: TRBJ1-1
V: TRBV6-6
D: .
size: .
DNA: TGTGCCAGCAGTCCCAGGACAGCCCAAGCTTTCTTT
CDR3: CASSPRTAQAFF

J: TRBJ1-2
V: TRBV6-8
D: .
size: .
DNA: TGTGCCACCTACCGGACTGGACGGACTCCATATGGCTACACCTTC
CDR3: CATYRTGRTPYGYTF

J: TRBJ2-7
V: TRBV4-1
D: .
size: many
DNA: TGCGCCAGCAGCCAAACAGGACTTTCCTACGAGCAGTACTTC
CDR3: CASSQTGLSYEQYF

J: TRBJ2-1
V: TRBV19
D: TRBD2
size: .
DNA: TGTGCCAGTAGTACCAGGCGGGGGGGCTCCAATGAGCAGTTCTTC
CDR3: CASSTRRGGSNEQFF

J: TRBJ1-5
V: TRBV6-5
D: .
size: few
DNA: TGTGCCAGCGGAAGGGTCCCCAATCAGCCCCAGCATTTT
CDR3: CASGRVPNQPQHF

J: TRBJ2-2
V: TRBV20-1
D: TRBD1
size: .
DNA: TGCAGTGCTAGAGTTAACCGGGACAGGAACACCGGGGAGCTGTTTTTT
CDR3: CSARVNRDRNTGELFF

J: TRBJ2-1
V: TRBV27
D: .
size: .
DNA: TGTGCCAGCAGTTTGCTACAGGGAAGTTTGAATGAGCAGTTCTTC
CDR3: CASSLLQGSLNEQFF

J: TRBJ2-5
V: TRBV10-2
D: TRBD2
size: many
DNA: TGCGCCAGCAGGGACCGGGGAGGACTAGCGGGGGGGGACCGCGAGACCCAGTACTTC
CDR3: CASRDRGGLAGGDRETQYF

J: TRBJ2-7
V: TRBV7-6
D: .
size: .
DNA: TGTGCCAGCAGCCCCAGTCAGGGCACCTACGAGCAGTACTTC
CDR3: CASSPSQGTYEQYF

J: TRBJ1-6
V: TRBV25-1
D: .
size: once
DNA: TGTGCCAGCAGTTGGGGGGAATCATCACCCCTCCACTTT
CDR3: CASSWGESSPLHF

J: TRBJ1-1
V: TRBV6-6
D: .
size: few
DNA: TGTGCCAGCAGCCCCAGGAAGGCTTTCTTT
CDR3: CASSPRKAFF

J: TRBJ2-7
V: TRBV19
D: TRBD1
size: .
DNA: TGTGCCAGTAGTATCTACGGGACAGGGGAAGTGGAGGAGCAGTACTTC
CDR3: CASSIYGTGEVEEQYF

J: TRBJ2-6
V: TRBV6-1
D: .
size: .
DNA: TGTGCCAGCAGTGAATTCGGGGTTGGGTCCTCTGGGGCCAACGTCCTGACTTTC
CDR3: CASSEFGVGSSGANVLTF

J: TRBJ2-3
V: TRBV7-2
D: .
size: many
DNA: TGTGCCAGCAGCTTCGGGGGCAGGGACTCAGATACGCAGTATTTT
CDR3: CASSFGGRDSDTQYF

J: TRBJ2-1
V: TRBV25-1
D: .
size: few
DNA: TGTGCCAGCAGTGGAACTTCACGGGCAGGGGGGCCAGGGTCCTACAATGAGCAGTTCTTC
CDR3: CASSGTSRAGGPGSYNEQFF

J: TRBJ2-3
V: TRBV7-2
D: TRBD2
size: many
DNA: TGTGCCAGCAGCTTAGCGTTCAGCGGCGGGGGGAGCACAGATACGCAGTATTTT
CDR3: CASSLAFSGGGSTDTQYF

J: TRBJ1-1
V: TRBV5-1
D: TRBD1
size: .
DNA: TGCGCCAGCAGCACGACAGGGGAGCGGGCTGAAGCTTTCTTT
CDR3: CASSTTGERAEAFF

J: TRBJ2-3
V: TRBV7-6
D: TRBD2
size: many
DNA: TGTGCCAGCAGCTTAGGCGGGGGGGCAGATACGCAGTATTTT
CDR3: CASSLGGGADTQYF

J: TRBJ1-5
V: TRBV19
D: .
size: once
DNA: TGTGCCAGTAGATGGGAGACCCATAGCAATCAGCCCCAGCATTTT
CDR3: CASRWETHSNQPQHF

J: TRBJ1-5
V: TRBV2
D: .
size: .
DNA: TGTGCCAGCAGTGGCGAATGGACTGTTAGCAATCAGCCCCAGCATTTT
CDR3: CASSGEWTVSNQPQHF

J: TRBJ2-2
V: TRBV6-4
D: TRBD2
size: .
DNA: TGTGCCAGCGCCCGGGGGGACGACACCGGGGAGCTGTTTTTT
CDR3: CASARGDDTGELFF

J: TRBJ2-6
V: TRBV6-2/TRBV6-3
D: .
size: .
DNA: TGTGCCAGCAGACCGGACACCTCGAAGCCTGGGGCCAACGTCCTGACTTTC
CDR3: CASRPDTSKPGANVLTF

J: TRBJ2-6
V: TRBV20-1
D: .
size: few
DNA: TGCAGTGCTAGGGCGTCAACTGGGGCCAACGTCCTGACTTTC
CDR3: CSARASTGANVLTF

J: TRBJ1-1
V: TRBV7-6
D: .
size: few
DNA: TGTGCCAGCAGCATGGGCCACCAGAACACTGACGCTTTCTTT
CDR3: CASSMGHQNTDAFF

J: TRBJ2-6
V: TRBV19
D: TRBD1
size: .
DNA: TGTGCCAGTAGTCCCTGGACAGGGGTCTCTGGGGCCAACGTCCTGACTTTC
CDR3: CASSPWTGVSGANVLTF

J: TRBJ2-7
V: TRBV7-9
D: .
size: many
DNA: TGTGCCAGCAGCTACCAGTTGGGCTACGAGCAGTACTTC
CDR3: CASSYQLGYEQYF

J: TRBJ2-5
V: TRBV19
D: TRBD1
size: few
DNA: TGTGCCAGTAGTACTAGACAGGGCGAGACCCAGTACTTC
CDR3: CASSTRQGETQYF

J: TRBJ2-1
V: TRBV29-1
D: TRBD1
size: few
DNA: TGCAGCGTTGGCGACAGGGTTAATGAGCAGTTCTTC
CDR3: CSVGDRVNEQFF

J: TRBJ1-4
V: TRBV11-2
D: .
size: few
DNA: TGTGCCAGCAGCCCAGCCCAGGAAACTAATGAAAAACTGTTTTTT
CDR3: CASSPAQETNEKLFF

J: TRBJ1-2
V: TRBV27
D: .
size: .
DNA: TGTGCCAGCAGTTTCTCGGGAGCTTATGGCTACACCTTC
CDR3: CASSFSGAYGYTF

J: TRBJ2-7
V: TRBV7-2
D: TRBD2
size: .
DNA: TGTGCCATGAGCTCACGGGGGGGGGGCTCCTACGAGCAGTACTTC
CDR3: CAMSSRGGGSYEQYF

J: TRBJ1-2
V: TRBV4-3
D: .
size: few
DNA: TGCGCCAGCAGCCAGGCGCCCGGGGGGCGTTTTGGCTACACCTTC
CDR3: CASSQAPGGRFGYTF

J: TRBJ1-3
V: TRBV6-6
D: .
size: few
DNA: TGTGCCAGCAGTTTCCACAGGACCGGCGAGTTTTCTGGAAACACCATATATTTT
CDR3: CASSFHRTGEFSGNTIYF

J: TRBJ1-1
V: TRBV6-5
D: .
size: .
DNA: TGTGCCAGCAGTGGGACTTTGACCACTGAAGCTTTCTTT
CDR3: CASSGTLTTEAFF

J: TRBJ1-2
V: TRBV11-2
D: TRBD1
size: .
DNA: TGTGCCAGCAGCCCCCGGGACAGCCAAAGGCCACAGTCCCGCTTGGGTGGCTACACCTTC
CDR3: CASSPRDSQRPQSRLGGYTF

J: TRBJ1-1
V: TRBV6-2/TRBV6-3
D: .
size: few
DNA: TGTGCCAGCAGTTACCACAGGGTGGAGAACACTGAAGCTTTCTTT
CDR3: CASSYHRVENTEAFF

J: TRBJ2-3
V: TRBV5-4
D: .
size: few
DNA: TGTGCCAGCAGCCCCCAGGACGCCGATACGCAGTATTTT
CDR3: CASSPQDADTQYF

J: TRBJ1-2
V: TRBV18
D: .
size: .
DNA: TGTGCCAGCTCACCTGAACCGGCGGGAAGAGCCGCCTTC
CDR3: CASSPEPAGRAAF

J: TRBJ2-1
V: TRBV7-2
D: .
size: many
DNA: TGTGCCAGCAGCTTACGGGACAATGAGCAGTTCTTC
CDR3: CASSLRDNEQFF

J: TRBJ2-1
V: TRBV7-2
D: TRBD2
size: many
DNA: TGTGCCAGCAGGAGAGTTAGCGGGGGGGCCGGTAATGAGCAGTTCTTC
CDR3: CASRRVSGGAGNEQFF

J: TRBJ1-2
V: TRBV4-2
D: .
size: .
DNA: TGTTACAGCAGCCTAGTTAGGAGAGGGTACTATGGCTACCCCTTC
CDR3: CYSSLVRRGYYGYPF

J: TRBJ1-3
V: TRBV6-1
D: TRBD1
size: .
DNA: TGTGCCAGCAGTGGTCTCGTTGGGACAGGGGGCTCCTCTGGAAACACCATATATTTT
CDR3: CASSGLVGTGGSSGNTIYF

J: TRBJ2-1
V: TRBV6-5
D: TRBD2
size: few
DNA: TGTGCCAGCAGTTCGACGAGACTAGCGAGGGAGGATGAGCAGTTCTTC
CDR3: CASSSTRLAREDEQFF